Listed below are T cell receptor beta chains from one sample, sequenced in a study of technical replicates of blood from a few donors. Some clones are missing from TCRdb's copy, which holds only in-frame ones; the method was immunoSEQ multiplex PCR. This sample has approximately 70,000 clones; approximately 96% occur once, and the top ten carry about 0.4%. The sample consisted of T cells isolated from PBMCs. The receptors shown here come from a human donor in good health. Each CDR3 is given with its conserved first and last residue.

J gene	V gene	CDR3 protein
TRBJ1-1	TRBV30	CAWRGNTEAFF
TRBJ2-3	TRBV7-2	CASSSGLITGTDTQYF
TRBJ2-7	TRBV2	CASKDFASYEQYF
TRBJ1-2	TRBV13	CASSPRTGGANYGYTF
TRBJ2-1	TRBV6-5	CASFRHNEQFF
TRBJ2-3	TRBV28	CASSFSQGTDTQYF
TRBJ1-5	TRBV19	CASSIISDSNQPQHF
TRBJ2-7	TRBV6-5	CASNKAGGEPIVEYF
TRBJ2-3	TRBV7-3	CASSGGAGTTDTQYF
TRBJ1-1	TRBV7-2	CASRVRDIYHTEAFF
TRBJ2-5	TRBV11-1	CASNWREGQETQYF
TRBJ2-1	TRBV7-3	CASSPRTSGRDNEQFF
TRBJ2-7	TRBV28	CASSSPGDEQYF
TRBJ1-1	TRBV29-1	CSVNRRVGANTEAFF
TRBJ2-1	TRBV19	CASSGQRYYNEQFF
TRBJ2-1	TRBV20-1	CSARQGLEQFF
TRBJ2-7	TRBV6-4	CASRAPYEQYF
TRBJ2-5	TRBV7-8	CASSHWSYGETQYF
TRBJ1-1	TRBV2	CASIGQGFEAFF
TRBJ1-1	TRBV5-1	CASSTYLRRGKYTEAFF
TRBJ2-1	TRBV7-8	CASAPRVVYNEQFF
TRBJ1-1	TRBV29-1	CSTIPGVGTEAFF
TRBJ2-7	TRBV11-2	CASSQQDIYEQYF
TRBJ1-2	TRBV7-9	CASSHLGGLGYGYTF
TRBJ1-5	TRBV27	CASSFRRANQPQHF
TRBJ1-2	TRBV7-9	CASSLQGQGYTF
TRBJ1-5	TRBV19	CASSRGGPYQPQHF
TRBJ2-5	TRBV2	CASTRQETQYF
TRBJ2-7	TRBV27	CASSPGTAYIYEQYF
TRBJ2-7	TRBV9	CASSVSGGGPYEQYF
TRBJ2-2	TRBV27	CASSLTRGAGELFF
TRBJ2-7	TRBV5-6	CASSSGTGGNEQYF
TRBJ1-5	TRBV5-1	CASSLDGESNQPQHF
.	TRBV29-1	CSVEEEMLGHEQYF
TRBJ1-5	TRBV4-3	CASSQGTGTGQPQHF
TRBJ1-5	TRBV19	CASSPGQGSNQPQHF
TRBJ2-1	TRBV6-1	CASEAGAQDNEQFF
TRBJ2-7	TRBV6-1	CAIQDRTYEQYF
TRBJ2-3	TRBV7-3	CASSLLTSEYTDTQYF
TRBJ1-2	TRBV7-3	CASSRAGTGVGYTF
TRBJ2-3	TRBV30	CAWSVLSGIRENTQYF
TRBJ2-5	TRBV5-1	CASSLQTGNQGETQYF
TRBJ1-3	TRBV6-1	CASSDRGWVYSGNTIYF
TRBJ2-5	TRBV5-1	CASSLVEGLETQYF
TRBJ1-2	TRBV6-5	CASSYGSGLLYGYTF
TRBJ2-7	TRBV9	CASSDQTSPGYEQYF
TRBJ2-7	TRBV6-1	CASSLIRGFYEQYF
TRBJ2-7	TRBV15	CATSREGQGRSYEQYF
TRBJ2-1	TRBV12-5	CASGLELAGVDEQFF
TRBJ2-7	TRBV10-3	CAIRPRELGRNEQYF
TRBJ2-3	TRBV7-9	CASSLGSSRTDTQYF
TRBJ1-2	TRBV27	CASLPLDRDDYGYTF
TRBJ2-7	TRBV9	CASSVDSSYEQYF
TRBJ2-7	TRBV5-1	CASAISIGQSYEQYF
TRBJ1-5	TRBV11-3	CASSSGDQPQHF